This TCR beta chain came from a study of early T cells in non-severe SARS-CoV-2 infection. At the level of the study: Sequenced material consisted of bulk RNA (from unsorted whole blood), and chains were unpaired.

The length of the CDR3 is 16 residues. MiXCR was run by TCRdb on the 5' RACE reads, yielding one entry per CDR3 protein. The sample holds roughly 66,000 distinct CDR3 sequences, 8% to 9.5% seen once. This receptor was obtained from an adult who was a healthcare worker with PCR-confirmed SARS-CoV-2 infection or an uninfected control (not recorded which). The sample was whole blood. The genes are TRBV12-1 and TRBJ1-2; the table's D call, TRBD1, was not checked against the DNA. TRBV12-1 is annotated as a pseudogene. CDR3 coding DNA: TGTGCCAGCAGCTTTGGACAGGGGAGAATCAACTATGGCTACACCTTC. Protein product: CASSFGQGRINYGYTF.